This is a list of T cell receptor beta chains from one sample in a study of blood T cell repertoires in COVID-19. Generated by immunoSEQ multiplex PCR, the TCRdb table keeps only in-frame clones and is missing some. The sample contains 100,000 or so clones, 65% to 90% of which appear only once. Source material: PBMCs or T cells enriched from blood (not recorded which). Receptor source: a woman in her forties or fifties who had recovered from COVID-19. The CDR3 runs from the conserved cysteine through the conserved F or W. A D gene is named only where the DNA matches it firmly. Clone size appears in some rows only: once, few, many, or a class for an expanded clone.

v_gene,d_gene,j_gene,abundance,CDR3aa,CDR3nt
TRBV19,.,TRBJ1-6,.,CASSILTGLGMNSPLHF,TGTGCCAGTAGTATCCTTACAGGGCTGGGAATGAATTCACCCCTCCACTTT
TRBV5-5,.,TRBJ2-5,.,CASSLRGGSGQSAYQYF,TGTGCCAGCAGCTTGCGGGGAGGTAGCGGTCAGTCCGCTTATCAGTACTTC
TRBV6-5,.,TRBJ2-7,.,CATESGEETYEQYF,TGTGCCACCGAGTCGGGGGAGGAAACCTACGAGCAGTACTTC
TRBV19,TRBD1,TRBJ2-3,.,CASSFTSLRDRDTDTQYF,TGTGCCAGTAGTTTCACGAGCCTCCGGGACAGGGACACAGATACGCAGTATTTT
TRBV28,TRBD1,TRBJ2-5,.,CASSPPGQGGKTQYF,TGTGCCAGCAGCCCTCCGGGACAGGGGGGAAAGACCCAGTACTTC
TRBV5-1,TRBD1,TRBJ2-3,.,CASSRAGTGKSDTQYF,TGCGCCAGCAGCAGAGCCGGGACAGGGAAATCAGATACGCAGTATTTT
TRBV6-5,.,TRBJ2-7,once,CASSSTGNEQYF,TGTGCCAGCAGCTCTACAGGGAACGAGCAGTACTTC
TRBV30,TRBD2,TRBJ2-3,few,CAWKASGYTDTQYF,TGTGCCTGGAAAGCTAGCGGATACACAGATACGCAGTATTTT
TRBV29-1,.,TRBJ2-3,.,CSVDTGGTDTQYF,TGCAGCGTTGATACCGGAGGCACAGATACGCAGTATTTT
TRBV27,.,TRBJ2-5,.,CASGGLGRPETQYF,TGTGCCAGCGGGGGACTTGGACGCCCGGAGACCCAGTACTTC
TRBV28,.,TRBJ2-5,.,CASRRQNQETQYF,TGTGCCAGCAGGCGACAGAACCAAGAGACCCAGTACTTC
TRBV5-5,TRBD2,TRBJ2-1,.,CASSRGTRMYEQFF,TGTGCCAGCAGCCGGGGGACTAGGATGTATGAGCAGTTCTTC
TRBV5-1,.,TRBJ1-1,.,CASCGTGNTEAFF,TGCGCCAGCTGCGGGACGGGGAACACTGAAGCTTTCTTT
TRBV28,.,TRBJ1-2,.,CALESTNYGYTF,TGTGCCCTGGAGAGCACTAACTATGGCTACACCTTC
TRBV11-1,TRBD1,TRBJ1-2,once,CASSPRDRMYDGYTF,TGTGCCAGCAGCCCCCGGGACAGGATGTATGATGGCTACACCTTC
TRBV6-5,.,TRBJ1-5,.,CASSYDRNQPQHF,TGTGCCAGCAGTTATGACAGGAATCAGCCCCAGCATTTT
TRBV28,TRBD1,TRBJ1-5,.,CASSFRTGGQQPQHF,TGTGCCAGCAGTTTTCGGACAGGGGGTCAGCAGCCCCAGCATTTT
TRBV11-3,TRBD2,TRBJ2-1,.,CASSPRGGFMVQFF,TGTGCCAGCAGCCCCCGGGGGGGGTTCATGGTGCAGTTCTTC
TRBV11-2,TRBD2,TRBJ2-5,once,CASSQGLADQETQYF,TGTGCCAGCAGCCAGGGACTAGCGGACCAAGAGACCCAGTACTTC
TRBV5-1,.,TRBJ2-1,.,CASKEGSFDNEQFF,TGCGCCAGCAAAGAGGGAAGTTTTGACAATGAGCAGTTCTTC
TRBV19,.,TRBJ2-7,.,CARTSGTTLF,TGTGCCAGGACTTCCGGGACAACCCTCTTC
TRBV6-5,.,TRBJ1-1,.,CASRPQGRTEAFF,TGTGCCAGCAGACCACAGGGCCGGACTGAAGCTTTCTTT
TRBV7-9,TRBD2,TRBJ2-5,.,CASSPRIAGVAETQYF,TGTGCCAGCAGCCCCCGTATAGCGGGAGTGGCAGAGACCCAGTACTTC
TRBV28,.,TRBJ2-5,.,CASVRGSEETQYF,TGTGCCAGCGTTCGGGGGTCTGAAGAGACCCAGTACTTC
TRBV7-2,TRBD2,TRBJ2-5,.,CASSLAATSGSGKTQYF,TGTGCCAGCAGCTTAGCCGCGACTAGCGGGAGTGGAAAGACCCAGTACTTC
TRBV5-6,TRBD2,TRBJ2-2,few,CASSGAGSKGELFF,TGTGCCAGCAGCGGAGCGGGGTCTAAGGGGGAGCTGTTTTTT
TRBV4-1,.,TRBJ2-5,.,CASSQFPRETQYF,TGCGCCAGCAGCCAGTTCCCGCGGGAGACCCAGTACTTC
TRBV7-9,TRBD1,TRBJ1-1,.,CASSFGTGLNTEAFF,TGTGCCAGCAGCTTCGGGACAGGGCTGAACACTGAAGCTTTCTTT
TRBV29-1,.,TRBJ1-1,.,CSARSGEYTEAFF,TGCAGCGCCAGGTCGGGGGAATACACTGAAGCTTTCTTT
TRBV10-3,TRBD1,TRBJ2-1,.,CAISGDRPYNEQFF,TGTGCCATCAGCGGGGACAGACCATACAATGAGCAGTTCTTC
TRBV11-2,.,TRBJ2-7,.,CASGTSSYEQYF,TGTGCCAGCGGCACTAGCTCCTACGAGCAGTACTTC
TRBV19,.,TRBJ1-5,once,CASRDSARNQPQHF,TGTGCCAGTAGAGACAGTGCTCGCAATCAGCCCCAGCATTTT